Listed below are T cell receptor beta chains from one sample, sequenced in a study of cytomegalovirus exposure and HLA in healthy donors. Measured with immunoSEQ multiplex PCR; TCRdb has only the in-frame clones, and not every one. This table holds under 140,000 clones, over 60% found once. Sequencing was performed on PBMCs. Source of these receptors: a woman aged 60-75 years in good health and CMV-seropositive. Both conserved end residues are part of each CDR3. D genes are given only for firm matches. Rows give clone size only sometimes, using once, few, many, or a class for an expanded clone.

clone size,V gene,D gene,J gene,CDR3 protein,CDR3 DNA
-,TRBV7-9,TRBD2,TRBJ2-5,CASRRGTSGRRVGETQYF,TGTGCCAGCAGACGCGGGACTAGCGGGAGAAGAGTTGGAGAGACCCAGTACTTC
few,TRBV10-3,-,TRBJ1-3,CAISQGLSGNTIYF,TGTGCCATCAGCCAGGGGCTCTCTGGAAACACCATATATTTT
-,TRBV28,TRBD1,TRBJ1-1,CASSANRGSEAFF,TGTGCCAGCAGTGCCAACAGGGGTTCTGAAGCTTTCTTT
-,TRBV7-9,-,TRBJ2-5,CASSLVRGAQETQYF,TGTGCCAGCAGCTTAGTACGGGGGGCTCAAGAGACCCAGTACTTC
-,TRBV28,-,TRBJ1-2,CASSLSFPYYGYTF,TGTGCCAGCAGTTTGAGCTTTCCTTACTATGGCTACACCTTC
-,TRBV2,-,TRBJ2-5,CASSEARETQYF,TGTGCCAGCAGTGAAGCCAGAGAGACCCAGTACTTC
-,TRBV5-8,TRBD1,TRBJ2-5,CASSLGSDRAETQYF,TGTGCCAGCAGCTTAGGGTCGGACAGGGCAGAGACCCAGTACTTC
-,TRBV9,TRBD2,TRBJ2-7,CASSPGTSVFHEQYF,TGTGCCAGCAGCCCAGGGACTAGCGTTTTCCACGAGCAGTACTTC
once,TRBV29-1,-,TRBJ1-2,CSVRRDSTNYGYTF,TGCAGCGTTCGCCGGGACTCTACTAACTATGGCTACACCTTC
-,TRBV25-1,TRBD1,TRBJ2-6,CASSELRGLAGANVLTF,TGTGCCAGCAGTGAATTGAGGGGGCTGGCTGGGGCCAACGTCCTGACTTTC
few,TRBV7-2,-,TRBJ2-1,CASSLAFGDEQFF,TGTGCCAGCAGCTTAGCGTTCGGGGATGAGCAGTTCTTC
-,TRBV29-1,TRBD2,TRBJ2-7,CSVETSGTYEQYF,TGCAGCGTTGAAACTAGCGGGACCTACGAGCAGTACTTC
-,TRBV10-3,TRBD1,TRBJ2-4,CAISEGDRDKNIQYF,TGTGCCATCAGTGAAGGGGACAGAGACAAAAACATTCAGTACTTC
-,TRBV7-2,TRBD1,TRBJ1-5,CASSQQGAGQPQHF,TGTGCCAGCAGCCAACAGGGGGCTGGTCAGCCCCAGCATTTT
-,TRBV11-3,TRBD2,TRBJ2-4,CASSLTSGNIKNIQYF,TGTGCCAGCAGCTTAACTAGCGGGAACATCAAAAACATTCAGTACTTC
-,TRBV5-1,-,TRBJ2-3,CASSLWTTFTDTQYF,TGCGCCAGCAGCTTGTGGACAACGTTCACAGATACGCAGTATTTT
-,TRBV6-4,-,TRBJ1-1,CASSPGQRNTEAFF,TGTGCCAGCAGCCCGGGACAACGGAACACTGAAGCTTTCTTT
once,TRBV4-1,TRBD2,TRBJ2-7,CAGSLSGGYEQYF,TGCGCCGGCAGCCTGAGCGGGGGCTACGAGCAGTACTTC
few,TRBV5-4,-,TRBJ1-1,CASSLVPNEAFF,TGTGCCAGCAGCTTGGTTCCAAATGAAGCTTTCTTT
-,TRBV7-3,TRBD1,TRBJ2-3,CASSPTGPTDTQYF,TGTGCCAGCAGCCCGACAGGGCCCACAGATACGCAGTATTTT
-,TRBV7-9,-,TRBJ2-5,CASSLGSYREETQYF,TGTGCCAGCAGCTTAGGTAGTTACAGAGAAGAGACCCAGTACTTC
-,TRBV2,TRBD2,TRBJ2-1,CASSVGLLAGGGNEQFF,TGTGCCAGCAGTGTTGGTCTCCTAGCGGGAGGGGGTAATGAGCAGTTCTTC
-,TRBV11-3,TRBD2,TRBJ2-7,CASSLGGGPYEQYF,TGTGCCAGCAGCTTAGGGGGAGGGCCCTACGAGCAGTACTTC
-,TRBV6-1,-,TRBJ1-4,CASSPRAGYLKLFF,TGTGCCAGCAGTCCCAGGGCCGGGTACCTTAAACTGTTTTTT
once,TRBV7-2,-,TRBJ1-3,CASSISPGSGNTIYF,TGTGCCAGCAGCATCTCTCCCGGCTCTGGAAACACCATATATTTT
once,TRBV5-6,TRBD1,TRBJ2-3,CASSSQGAPDTQYF,TGTGCCAGCAGTTCACAGGGGGCCCCAGATACGCAGTATTTT
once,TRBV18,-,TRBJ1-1,CASSPPNGARTEAFF,TGTGCCAGCTCACCACCGAATGGGGCGAGGACTGAAGCTTTCTTT
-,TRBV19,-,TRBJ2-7,CASRRGGPPFYEQYF,TGTGCCAGCAGAAGGGGGGGGCCTCCCTTCTACGAGCAGTACTTC
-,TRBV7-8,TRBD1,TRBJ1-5,CASSLGRTGARKNQPQHF,TGTGCCAGCAGCTTAGGTAGGACAGGGGCGAGGAAAAATCAGCCCCAGCATTTT
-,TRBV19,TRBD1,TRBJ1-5,CASSIWQGGDQPQHF,TGTGCCAGTAGTATTTGGCAGGGGGGCGATCAGCCCCAGCATTTT
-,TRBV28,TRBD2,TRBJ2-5,CASSLGIGTSGRAFPETQYF,TGTGCCAGCAGTTTAGGGATCGGGACTAGCGGGAGGGCCTTCCCCGAGACCCAGTACTTC
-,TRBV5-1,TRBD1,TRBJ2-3,CASSEGTGSDTQYF,TGCGCCAGCAGCGAGGGGACAGGGTCAGATACGCAGTATTTT
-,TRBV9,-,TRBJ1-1,CASSVGEGFVAFF,TGTGCCAGCAGCGTAGGCGAGGGATTTGTAGCTTTCTTT
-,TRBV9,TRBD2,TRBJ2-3,CASSPRIAGGFTDTQYF,TGTGCCAGCAGCCCTCGTATAGCGGGAGGGTTCACAGATACGCAGTATTTT
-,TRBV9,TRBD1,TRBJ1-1,CASSTHGQGSTEAFF,TGTGCCAGCAGCACCCACGGACAGGGGAGCACTGAAGCTTTCTTT
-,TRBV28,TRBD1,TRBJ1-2,CASDRGSYGYTF,TGTGCCAGCGACAGGGGTTCCTATGGCTACACCTTC
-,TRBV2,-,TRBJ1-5,CASSDVGGSNQPQHF,TGTGCCAGCAGTGACGTCGGAGGGAGCAATCAGCCCCAGCATTTT
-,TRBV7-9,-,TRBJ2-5,CASRGDQETQYF,TGTGCCAGCCGGGGAGACCAAGAGACCCAGTACTTC
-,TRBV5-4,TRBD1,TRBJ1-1,CASSRDRGAEAFF,TGTGCCAGCAGTCGGGACAGGGGTGCTGAAGCTTTCTTT
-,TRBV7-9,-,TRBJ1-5,CASNLPSGGKGNQPQHF,TGTGCCAGCAACCTTCCCAGCGGGGGAAAAGGCAATCAGCCCCAGCATTTT
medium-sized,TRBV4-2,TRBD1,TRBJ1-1,CASSQVGTGTEAFF,TGTGCCAGCAGCCAAGTAGGGACAGGGACTGAAGCTTTCTTT
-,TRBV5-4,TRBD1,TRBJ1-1,CASSPPGQKAFF,TGTGCCAGCAGCCCACCGGGACAGAAAGCTTTCTTT
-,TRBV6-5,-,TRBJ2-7,CASSYEASYEQYF,TGTGCCAGCAGTTACGAAGCGTCCTACGAGCAGTACTTC
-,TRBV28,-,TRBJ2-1,CASTSSGQPSSYNEQFF,TGTGCCAGCACCTCATCCGGACAGCCGAGCTCCTACAATGAGCAGTTCTTC
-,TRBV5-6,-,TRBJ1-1,CASSLRGEAFF,TGTGCCAGCAGCTTGAGGGGAGAAGCTTTCTTT
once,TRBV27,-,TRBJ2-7,CASSLSGAASYEQYF,TGTGCCAGCAGTTTATCGGGGGCAGCCTCCTACGAGCAGTACTTC
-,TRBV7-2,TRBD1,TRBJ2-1,CASSLARGRGIENEQFF,TGTGCCAGCAGCTTAGCCAGGGGGCGCGGGATTGAGAATGAGCAGTTCTTC
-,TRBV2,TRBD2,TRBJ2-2,CASSERGLAGNTGELFF,TGTGCCAGCAGTGAAAGAGGACTAGCGGGTAACACCGGGGAGCTGTTTTTT
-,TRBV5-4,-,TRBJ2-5,CASSFWRAPEKTQYF,TGTGCCAGCAGCTTTTGGCGGGCGCCAGAGAAGACCCAGTACTTC
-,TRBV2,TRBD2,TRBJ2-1,CASIRLAGSQFF,TGTGCCAGCATACGGCTAGCGGGATCTCAGTTCTTC
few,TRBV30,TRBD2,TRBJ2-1,CAWSRTSGSARFF,TGTGCCTGGAGTAGGACTAGCGGGAGTGCGCGGTTCTTC
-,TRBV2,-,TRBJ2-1,CASRLTGRIYNEQFF,TGTGCCAGCAGGCTGACAGGGAGGATCTACAATGAGCAGTTCTTC
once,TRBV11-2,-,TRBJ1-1,CASSSGAGGRRNTEAFF,TGTGCCAGCAGCTCCGGGGCGGGGGGGCGGAGGAACACTGAAGCTTTCTTT
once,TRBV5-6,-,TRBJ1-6,CASSLDRALDSPLHF,TGTGCCAGCAGCTTGGACAGGGCGTTGGATTCACCCCTCCACTTT
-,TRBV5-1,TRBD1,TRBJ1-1,CASSFTGVPNTEAFF,TGCGCCAGCAGCTTTACAGGGGTACCGAACACTGAAGCTTTCTTT